This TCR beta chain was recorded in a study of PD-1 blockade in classical Hodgkin lymphoma. Trimming took off 5 bases at V and 8 bases at J, with 15 bases between the two ends. The length of the CDR3 is 13 residues. Looked up from germline, CDR1 is WNHNN and CDR2 is SYGVQD (reference sequence). All the patients suffered relapse after autologous stem cell transplantation, and brentuximab vedotin exposure differed. Measured with immunoSEQ multiplex PCR; TCRdb has only the in-frame clones, and not every one. The sample shows tens of thousands of clones, roughly 89% of them seen only once. The V and J genes are TRBV10-1 and TRBJ1-2; D is uncertain. The sample consisted of peripheral blood mononuclear cells (PBMCs), taken at baseline. This receptor was identified in a human donor with classical Hodgkin lymphoma. CDR3 DNA: TGCGCCAGCAGTAAAGGCGACTATACCGGCTACACCTTC. Its protein product is CASSKGDYTGYTF.